These 6 T cell receptor beta chains originate from one sample sequenced in a study of human T cells and chemical hapten exposure. Noted time point: patch test 2, 6 weeks after DPC sensitization. This sample's treatment: therapeutic diphenylcyclopropenone sensitization with weekly scalp DPC. TCRdb passed the RACE reads through MiXCR, listing each CDR3 protein once. This table has about 400,000 distinct CDR3 sequences, about 6% appearing once. The sequencing used whole blood, collected in connection with sensitization to the hapten diphenylcyclopropenone (DPC). Receptors were obtained from a woman aged 18-30 years with alopecia areata. Some clones in this sample may be carry-over from other donors' samples.

This clonotype has ten or more counts. The chain carries TRBV29-1 and TRBJ1-2; D might be TRBD1 (6 bases). V lost 6 bases and J 4 bases, leaving 9 bases between the germline ends. The CDR3 has 11 residues. CDR1 SQVTM and CDR2 ANQGSEA come from the germline V gene. The CDR3 DNA sequence: TGCAGCGTGGGGGCTAGCTATGGCTACACCTTC. Protein: CSVGASYGYTF.

This clonotype has more than one count but fewer than ten. This chain connects TRBV2 to TRBJ2-3; no clear D. CDR1 is SNHLY and CDR2 is FYNNEI in the germline V gene. The CDR3 has 12 residues. Trimming removed 4 bases at V and 8 bases at J, with 10 bases between. The CDR3 spells CASSVGLGTQYF. As DNA, the CDR3 is TGTGCCAGCAGTGTCGGGCTGGGTACGCAGTATTTT. The whole variable domain, remainder taken from reference TRBV2 and TRBJ2-3, is EPEVTQTPSHQVTQMGQEVILRCVPISNHLYFYWYRQILGQKVEFLVSFYNNEISEKSEIFDDQFSVERPDGSNFTLKIRSTKLEDSAMYFCASSVGLGTQYFGPGTRLTVL.

This clonotype appeared a few times. The J gene is TRBJ1-5, the V gene TRBV28; D remains ambiguous. In germline, CDR1 is MDHEN, CDR2 SYDVKM. The CDR3 length is 15 residues. V was shortened by 7 bases and J by 0 bases, with 13 bases between the two germline ends. In nucleotides, the CDR3 is TGTGCCAGCAATCGGCCCGGCTATAGCAATCAGCCCCAGCATTTT. Residues: CASNRPGYSNQPQHF.

The chain combines TRBV6-5 with TRBJ1-1; D is ambiguous. This CDR3 contains 15 residues. CDR1 is MNHEY and CDR2 is SVGAGI in the germline V gene. Trimming took off 2 bases at V and 0 bases at J, with 10 bases between the two ends. The DNA of the CDR3 is TGTGCCAGCAGTTACGCGGGAGGCGTGAACACTGAAGCTTTCTTT. Its translation is CASSYAGGVNTEAFF.

This clonotype was recorded at least ten times. CDR3 residues: CASSLGQQETQYF. The CDR3, as DNA: TGTGCCAGCAGCCTGGGACAGCAAGAGACCCAGTACTTC. This chain connects TRBV7-2 to TRBJ2-5, with 7 bases matching TRBD1. Trimming at V came to 5 bases and at J to 2 bases, leaving 2 bases not matched to a gene. Germline CDR1 and CDR2: SGHTA and FQGNSA. This CDR3 region has 13 residues. The full variable domain, with the rest looked up from reference TRBV7-2 and TRBJ2-5, is GAGVSQSPSNKVTEKGKDVELRCDPISGHTALYWYRQSLGQGLEFLIYFQGNSAPDKSGLPSDRFSAERTGGSVSTLTIQRTQQEDSAVYLCASSLGQQETQYFGPGTRLLVL.

This clonotype was observed at least ten times. The genes are TRBV7-2 and TRBJ1-1; maybe TRBD1 (6 bases). The V gene's germline CDR1 is SGHTA and CDR2 FQGNSA. V lost 5 bases, J lost 5 bases, and 21 bases lay in between. The CDR3 is made up of 16 amino acids. This chain's CDR3 is CASSPIPTGFGTEAFF. The CDR3 nucleotides are TGTGCCAGCAGCCCCATACCGACAGGTTTTGGGACTGAAGCTTTCTTT.